The sequence of this TCR beta chain was determined in a study of blood T cell repertoires in COVID-19. CDR3 length: 12 amino acids. Trimming took off 7 bases at V and 9 bases at J, with 15 bases between the two ends. The V gene's germline CDR1 is LGHDT and CDR2 YNNKEL (reference sequence). Repertoires were generated with immunoSEQ multiplex PCR, while TCRdb's copy carries only in-frame clones and drops some. The table records some 64,000 clones, 65% to 80% of them present only once. The rearrangement joins TRBV3-1 (or the pseudogene TRBV3-2) to TRBJ1-1; perhaps TRBD1 as D (5 bases). The receptor comes from a woman older than 75 with active or convalescent COVID-19. Sequencing input: peripheral blood. For the CDR3, the DNA is TGTGCCAGCAAAGCGTCGGGGGAACAAGCTTTCTTT. This encodes CASKASGEQAFF.